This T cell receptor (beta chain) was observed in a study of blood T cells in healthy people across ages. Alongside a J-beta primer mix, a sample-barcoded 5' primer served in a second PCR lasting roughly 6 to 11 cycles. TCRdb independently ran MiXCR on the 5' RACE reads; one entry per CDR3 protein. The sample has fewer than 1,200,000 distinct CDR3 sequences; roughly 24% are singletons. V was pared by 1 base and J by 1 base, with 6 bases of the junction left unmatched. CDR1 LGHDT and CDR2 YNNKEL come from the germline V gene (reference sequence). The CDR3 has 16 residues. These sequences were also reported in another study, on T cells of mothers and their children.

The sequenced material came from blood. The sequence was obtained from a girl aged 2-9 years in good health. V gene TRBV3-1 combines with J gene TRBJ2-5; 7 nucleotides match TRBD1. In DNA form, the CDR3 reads TGTGCCAGCAGCCAAGGTCTGGGACAGCTCCAAGAGACCCAGTACTTC. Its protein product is CASSQGLGQLQETQYF.